Listed below are T cell receptor beta chains from one sample, sequenced in a study of blood T cell repertoires in COVID-19. TCRdb's table, derived via immunoSEQ multiplex PCR, lists solely in-frame clones and lacks some. The sample records roughly 500,000 clones, 88% being singletons. Sequencing used PBMCs or T cells enriched from blood (not recorded which). These receptors originate from a woman aged 40 to 50 who had recovered from COVID-19. CDR3s include the opening cysteine and the closing phenylalanine or tryptophan. A D gene is named only where the DNA matches it firmly. A clone size is listed for some rows: how often the clone was seen (once, few, many), or a class if it is expanded.

D gene: TRBD1; clone size: few; J gene: TRBJ2-2; V gene: TRBV19; CDR3 protein: CASMPGQGSGELFF; CDR3 DNA: TGTGCCAGTATGCCGGGACAGGGGTCCGGGGAGCTGTTTTTT
D gene: TRBD2; clone size: .; J gene: TRBJ2-1; V gene: TRBV29-1; CDR3 protein: CSVDRREYYNEQFF; CDR3 DNA: TGCAGCGTTGATAGGCGGGAGTATTACAATGAGCAGTTCTTC
D gene: TRBD1; clone size: .; J gene: TRBJ1-6; V gene: TRBV13; CDR3 protein: CASSSQTGAGNSPLHF; CDR3 DNA: TGTGCCAGCAGCTCCCAGACAGGGGCTGGAAATTCACCCCTCCACTTT
D gene: TRBD1; clone size: .; J gene: TRBJ1-1; V gene: TRBV9; CDR3 protein: CASSIWTGEDTEAFF; CDR3 DNA: TGTGCCAGCAGCATATGGACAGGGGAGGACACTGAAGCTTTCTTT
D gene: TRBD2; clone size: once; J gene: TRBJ2-5; V gene: TRBV11-2; CDR3 protein: CASSLIAGGSETQYF; CDR3 DNA: TGTGCCAGCAGCTTAATTGCGGGGGGTTCAGAGACCCAGTACTTC
D gene: .; clone size: few; J gene: TRBJ1-1; V gene: TRBV7-2; CDR3 protein: CASNGYATEAFF; CDR3 DNA: TGTGCCAGCAACGGGTACGCCACTGAAGCTTTCTTT
D gene: .; clone size: .; J gene: TRBJ1-2; V gene: TRBV4-2; CDR3 protein: CASSPYHGSSYGYTF; CDR3 DNA: TGTGCCAGCAGCCCGTATCATGGGAGTTCCTATGGCTACACCTTC
D gene: TRBD1; clone size: few; J gene: TRBJ1-2; V gene: TRBV18; CDR3 protein: CASSRDRGPGGYTF; CDR3 DNA: TGTGCCAGCTCACGGGACAGGGGACCTGGTGGCTACACCTTC
D gene: TRBD2; clone size: once; J gene: TRBJ2-1; V gene: TRBV6-2/TRBV6-3; CDR3 protein: CASSYRLADHNEQFF; CDR3 DNA: TGTGCCAGCAGTTATAGACTAGCGGACCACAATGAGCAGTTCTTC
D gene: .; clone size: few; J gene: TRBJ1-5; V gene: TRBV19; CDR3 protein: CASSILGQGQPQHF; CDR3 DNA: TGTGCCAGTAGTATACTGGGACAAGGTCAGCCCCAGCATTTT
D gene: .; clone size: few; J gene: TRBJ2-2; V gene: TRBV7-2; CDR3 protein: CASSLDGVTGELFF; CDR3 DNA: TGTGCCAGCAGCTTAGACGGGGTAACCGGGGAGCTGTTTTTT
D gene: TRBD1; clone size: .; J gene: TRBJ1-6; V gene: TRBV27; CDR3 protein: CASSPSTGGSSPLHF; CDR3 DNA: TGTGCCAGCAGTCCATCGACAGGGGGCAGTTCACCCCTCCACTTT
D gene: .; clone size: .; J gene: TRBJ1-1; V gene: TRBV27; CDR3 protein: CASSLSMSNRNTEAFF; CDR3 DNA: TGTGCCAGCAGTTTATCGATGAGCAACAGGAACACTGAAGCTTTCTTT
D gene: TRBD2; clone size: .; J gene: TRBJ2-1; V gene: TRBV7-2; CDR3 protein: CASSSTSGSPNEQFF; CDR3 DNA: TGTGCCAGCAGCTCAACTAGCGGGAGCCCTAATGAGCAGTTCTTC
D gene: .; clone size: .; J gene: TRBJ2-3; V gene: TRBV10-2; CDR3 protein: CASRDLHNTQYF; CDR3 DNA: TGCGCCAGCAGGGACTTGCATAATACGCAGTATTTT
D gene: .; clone size: .; J gene: TRBJ1-1; V gene: TRBV21-1; CDR3 protein: CASSKSPNRGETEAFF; CDR3 DNA: TGTGCCAGCAGCAAATCCCCTAACAGGGGGGAGACTGAAGCTTTCTTT